This T cell receptor (beta chain) was profiled in a study of cytomegalovirus exposure and HLA in healthy donors. PCR involved 60 Vbeta and 13 Jbeta primers. Here immunoSEQ multiplex PCR was the method, and the copy in TCRdb shows in-frame clones only, minus some. The data show about 160,000 clones, 81% seen once. Looked up from germline, CDR1 is KGHSH and CDR2 is LQKENI. This CDR3 region has 13 residues. Trimming pared 2 bases from V and 1 base from J, leaving 3 bases between. This clone occurred a few times. The source material was PBMCs. V gene TRBV18 combines with J gene TRBJ1-3; D unresolved. The TCR sequence derives from a woman between 18 and 30 years old in good health and CMV-seronegative. The CDR3 region has the DNA TGTGCCAGCTCACCAGCGTCTGGAAACACCATATATTTT. Translating gives CASSPASGNTIYF.